This TCR beta chain was captured by sequencing in a study of T cells expressing NK-cell markers. Overall study context: Seven HCMV-seropositive donors and one seronegative donor made up the eight sequenced donors. General study findings and limits: The share of CD8+ T cells held by dominant NKG2C+ clonotypes was roughly 1.0-8% in more than 5 donors.

For this clonotype: Its antigen is unknown.

Each CDR3 protein gets one entry in TCRdb, which reprocessed the 5' RACE reads and gives no DNA. The data include 150,000 to 170,000 distinct CDR3 sequences; the top ten clones carry around a third. The CDR3 totals 15 residues. CDR1 and CDR2 from the germline V gene are LGHDT and YNNKEL (reference sequence). Sequencing was performed on blood T cells: a sorted CD56 or NKG2C T cell subset, CD4+ or CD8+ T cells, or bulk PBMC T cells (not recorded which). The chain uses TRBV3-1 and TRBJ1-4. The sequence was collected from a woman aged 45 to 65 in good health. The CDR3 sequence: CASSHGTATNEKLFF.